The clone carrying this T cell receptor beta chain was counted ten times or more. This record comes from a study of CD8+CD57+ T cells in acquired aplastic anemia. Study-wide background: When averaged, DNA from sorted CD4+ and CD8+ cells came to 2.5 to 4 ug. Healthy donor CD4+ cell samples had a mean of roughly 9.8 million reads.

Both TCR beta VDJ combination and CDR3 sequence profiling were carried out. Genomic DNA was the template for this profiling. TCRdb passed the reads through MiXCR, listing each CDR3 protein once. This sample yields 100,000 to 150,000 distinct CDR3 sequences, of which roughly 50% are seen a single time; 2.5% to 3% belongs to the top ten. This receptor was identified in a human donor in good health, serving as a control. The sample taken for sequencing was sorted CD4+, CD8+, or CD8+CD57+ T cells (not recorded which) from PBMCs.

The CDR3 sequence: CSVNLGNEQFF. The DNA for the CDR3 is TGCAGTGTCAACTTAGGCAATGAGCAGTTCTTC. This rearrangement joins TRBV20-1 to TRBJ2-1; D not certain. Trimming cost V 7 bases and J 6 bases, with 10 bases left between them. This CDR3 spans 11 amino acids. The germline V gene encodes CDR1 DFQATT and CDR2 SNEGSKA (reference sequence).